This T cell receptor (beta chain) is from a study of PD-L1 blockade in urothelial cancer. Study information: Blood was evaluated 3 weeks (second dose) and 6 weeks after therapy began.

Sequencing used immunoSEQ multiplex PCR; TCRdb keeps in-frame clones, though not all of them. The sample includes more than 80,000 clones, roughly 87% of them seen just once. The CDR3 contains 13 residues. Trimming removed 0 bases at V and 8 bases at J, with 11 bases between. Per germline, CDR1 SGHDT and CDR2 YYEEEE. Comment on this clone: The antigen is unknown.

Findings and caveats of the study: The study found that durable-benefit patients expanded tumor-associated blood clones more at 3 weeks.

The chain has TRBV5-6 and TRBJ1-2, with D perhaps TRBD1 (5 bases). The TCR originated in a man aged 70 or older with urothelial cancer. The specimen was PBMCs, collected around atezolizumab (anti-PD-L1) treatment. CDR3 loop: CASSLAAGDGYTF. CDR3 DNA: TGTGCCAGCAGCTTGGCCGCGGGGGACGGCTACACCTTC.